Shown below are 12 T cell receptor beta chains from a single sample sequenced in a study of T cell changes during pregnancy in multiple sclerosis. Profiling relied on immunoSEQ multiplex PCR, and the TCRdb table lists in-frame clones only, not all of them. The sample gives around 40,000 clones, roughly 87% of which show up once; 0.7% to 0.95% is in the top ten. The starting material was CD4+ T cells from peripheral blood mononuclear cells, obtained after pregnancy. The receptors come from a female donor in good health, enrolled as a control in a pregnancy study.

V is TRBV14 and J is TRBJ1-2; possibly TRBD1 for D (6 bases). The V end was cut by 2 bases, the J end by 2 bases, with 12 bases between. The germline V gene has CDR1 SGHDN and CDR2 FVKESK. The CDR3 is 15 residues long. The CDR3 loop is CASSQLGAQNYGYTF. The CDR3 DNA reads TGTGCCAGCAGCCAATTGGGGGCGCAGAACTATGGCTACACCTTC. The full variable domain, its missing parts supplied by reference TRBV14 and TRBJ1-2, is EAGVTQFPSHSVIEKGQTVTLRCDPISGHDNLYWYRRVMGKEIKFLLHFVKESKQDESGMPNNRFLAERTGGTYSTLKVQPAELEDSGVYFCASSQLGAQNYGYTFGSGTRLTVV.

With respect to this clone: At one end, the junction sequence differs from germline, possibly due to a read error. The chain combines TRBV7-7 with TRBJ1-4; no reliable D call. CDR3 length: 16 amino acids. The germline gives CDR1 SSHAT, CDR2 FNYEAQ (reference sequence). The CDR3 DNA sequence: TGTGCTAGCAGCCCCCTGGGCGCGGGAACTAATGAAAAACTGTTTTTT. The encoded protein is CASSPLGAGTNEKLFF. The complete variable domain, with remaining parts taken from reference TRBV7-7 and TRBJ1-4, reads GAGVSQSPRYKVTKRGQDVTLRCDPISSHATLYWYQQALGQGPEFLTYFNYEAQPDKSGLPSDRFSAERPEGSISTLTIQRTEQRDSAMYRCASSPLGAGTNEKLFFGSGTQLSVL.

V usage is TRBV5-4 and J usage is TRBJ2-3; 12 bases line up with TRBD2. The CDR3 runs to 17 residues. Trimming took 4 bases from V and 0 from J; bases not matched to a gene: 6. Per germline, CDR1 SGHNT and CDR2 YYREEE (reference sequence). The CDR3: CASSRRTSGISTDTQYF. The CDR3 region has the DNA TGTGCCAGCAGCAGAAGGACTAGCGGGATTAGCACAGATACGCAGTATTTT.

In this sample, this clone is medium-sized. The chain carries TRBV4-2 and TRBJ2-1; weak D call: TRBD2 (6 bases). Trimming stripped 0 bases from V and 2 bases from J, with 11 bases between. The V gene's germline CDR1 is LGHNA and CDR2 YNFKEQ. This CDR3 contains 16 residues. The CDR3 coding sequence is TGTGCCAGCAGCCAAGAGGGAGCGGGCCCCTACAATGAGCAGTTCTTC. It yields the protein CASSQEGAGPYNEQFF.

The gene calls are TRBV5-1 and TRBJ2-3, with 13 bases identical to TRBD2. Losses at the gene ends were 5 bases for V and 2 bases for J; bases not matched to a gene: 11. The CDR3 runs 18 residues. CDR1 and CDR2 from the germline V gene are SGHRS and YFSETQ. CDR3 sequence reads: CASSSGLAGAVVTDTQYF. The DNA for the CDR3 is TGCGCCAGCAGTTCCGGACTAGCGGGAGCGGTAGTCACAGATACGCAGTATTTT. The full variable domain, completed using reference TRBV5-1 and TRBJ2-3, is KAGVTQTPRYLIKTRGQQVTLSCSPISGHRSVSWYQQTPGQGLQFLFEYFSETQRNKGNFPGRFSGRQFSNSRSEMNVSTLELGDSALYLCASSSGLAGAVVTDTQYFGPGTRLTVL.

J is TRBJ2-3 and V is TRBV5-4; perhaps TRBD2 as D (6 bases). Germline V gene data show CDR1 as SGHNT and CDR2 as YYREEE (reference sequence). This CDR3 contains 16 residues. The V end lost 4 bases, the J end lost 0 bases, and 15 bases lay between the germline ends. CDR3 DNA sequence: TGTGCCAGCAGCGCGGGAAGCGCACCAAGCACAGATACGCAGTATTTT. Translated, it gives CASSAGSAPSTDTQYF.

The chain is built from TRBV30 and TRBJ1-1; no reliable D call. Deletions cut 1 base from V and 4 bases from J, with 16 bases between. From germline, CDR1 is GTSNPN and CDR2 SVGIG (reference sequence). This CDR3 comprises 15 residues. The CDR3 protein is CAWSGTRRFGTEAFF. In DNA, the CDR3 is TGTGCCTGGAGTGGAACTAGAAGGTTCGGCACTGAAGCTTTCTTT.

The chain joins TRBV7-2 to TRBJ2-2, with 9 bases fitting TRBD2. Germline lookup yields CDR1 SGHTA and CDR2 FQGNSA. The CDR3 length is 18 residues. V dropped 5 bases and J dropped 5; count of bases not matched to a gene: 15. CDR3 nucleotide sequence: TGTGCCAGCAGCCGGCGGGGTAGCGGGAGAGGGGGAACCGGGGAGCTGTTTTTT. Protein: CASSRRGSGRGGTGELFF.

The V call is TRBV30, the J call TRBJ1-2, with a possible D match to TRBD1 (6 bases). Germline lookup yields CDR1 GTSNPN and CDR2 SVGIG (reference sequence). The ends were cut back, 4 bases at V and 4 bases at J, with 22 bases in the middle. This CDR3 has 16 amino acids. CDR3 in DNA: TGTGCCTGGATATGGAGAGGGGGGGCTGTGCTCTATGGCTACACCTTC. It encodes CAWIWRGGAVLYGYTF. Based on the CDR3 plus reference TRBV30 and TRBJ1-2, the full variable domain is SQTIHQWPATLVQPVGSPLSLECTVEGTSNPNLYWYRQAAGRGLQLLFYSVGIGQISSEVPQNLSASRPQDRQFILSSKKLLLSDSGFYLCAWIWRGGAVLYGYTFGSGTRLTVV.

The chain has TRBV27 and TRBJ2-5; TRBD1 aligns across 7 bases. V gave up 2 bases and J gave up 4 bases; unmatched junction bases: 4. This CDR3 spans 14 amino acids. The V gene's germline CDR1 is MNHEY and CDR2 SMNVEV (reference sequence). In nucleotides, the CDR3 is TGTGCCAGCAGTTTACTCACAGGGGCAGAGACCCAGTACTTC. It encodes CASSLLTGAETQYF.

The chain joins TRBV2 to TRBJ1-1; maybe TRBD1 (5 bases). V was trimmed by 4 bases and J by 1 base, leaving 7 bases between them. Germline CDR1 SNHLY, CDR2 FYNNEI. The CDR3 has 13 residues. This CDR3 reads CASSADTNTEAFF. CDR3 sequence (DNA): TGTGCCAGCAGTGCGGACACGAACACTGAAGCTTTCTTT.

The rearrangement joins TRBV6-6 to TRBJ2-5; D might be TRBD2 (5 bases). CDR3 length: 15 amino acids. V was trimmed by 6 bases and J by 2 bases, leaving 16 bases between them. Germline CDR1 reads MNHNY; CDR2 reads SVGAGI (reference sequence). The CDR3 coding sequence is TGTGCCAGCAGCCGGACTCCTTCGGGGCAAGAGACCCAGTACTTC. Translating gives CASSRTPSGQETQYF.